This TCR beta chain emerged from a study of T cell responses to AZD1222 COVID-19 vaccine. Sequenced by immunoSEQ multiplex PCR; TCRdb stores in-frame clones only, minus some. Among about 130,000 clones listed, more than 90% were seen once. Study conclusions and caveats: Spike-specific TCR breadth and depth both grew after two AZD1222 doses. Repertoires were obtained solely post-peak T cell response. Nearly half of spike-specific TCRs reportedly go after variant regions that carry no mutations. Across the whole spike, CD4 TCRs peaked at regions 160-218 and 743-854.

As for this clone: Antigen specificity is unknown.

Sequenced material: peripheral blood, taken 28 days after the second AZD1222 dose. This sequence originates from an adult who received the AZD1222 COVID-19 vaccine.

CDR3 nucleotide sequence: TGTGCCAGTACACAGCACTCTGGGGCCAACGTCCTGACTTTC. Translated: CASTQHSGANVLTF. The genes are TRBV19 and TRBJ2-6; D is uncertain. Germline CDR1 and CDR2: LNHDA and SQIVND (reference sequence). Trimming pared 7 bases from V and 0 bases from J, leaving 7 bases between. The CDR3 covers 14 residues.